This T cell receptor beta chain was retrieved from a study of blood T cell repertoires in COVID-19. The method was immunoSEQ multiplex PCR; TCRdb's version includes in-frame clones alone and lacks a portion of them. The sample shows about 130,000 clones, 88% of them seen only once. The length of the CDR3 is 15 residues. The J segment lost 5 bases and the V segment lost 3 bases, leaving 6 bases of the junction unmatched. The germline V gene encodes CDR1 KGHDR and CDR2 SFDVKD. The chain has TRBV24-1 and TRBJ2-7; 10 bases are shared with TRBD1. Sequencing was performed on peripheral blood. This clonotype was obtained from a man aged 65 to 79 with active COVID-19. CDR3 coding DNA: TGTGCCACCAGTGATCCCGGGACAGGGGATAACGAGCAGTACTTC. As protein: CATSDPGTGDNEQYF.